This is a list of T cell receptor beta chains from one sample in a study of CD8 T cells in ankylosing spondylitis. MiXCR, run by TCRdb on the 5' RACE reads, gives a single entry per CDR3 protein. Among around 320,000 distinct CDR3 sequences listed, roughly 20% were seen once. The sequencing input was blood, either unsorted or a sorted T cell fraction (not recorded which). The receptors derive from a female donor with ankylosing spondylitis or in good health (not recorded which). Each CDR3 is given with its conserved first and last residue. A D gene is named only where the DNA matches it firmly. Rows may omit the clone size; those that give it use once, few, many or a size class.

NA	TRBV21-1	16	NA	TRBJ2-7	CASSAQGEGPCYEQYF	TGTGCCAGCAGCGCCCAGGGCGAGGGCCCCTGCTACGAGCAGTACTTC
NA	TRBV6-2/TRBV6-3	12	NA	TRBJ1-1	CASSDSYTEAFF	TGTGCCAGCAGTGACAGCTACACTGAAGCTTTCTTT
NA	TRBV12-3/TRBV12-4	20	NA	TRBJ2-6	CASSSLVGAQHRGGANVLTF	TGTGCCAGCAGTTCCCTAGTTGGCGCTCAGCACCGGGGAGGGGCCAACGTCCTGACTTTC
NA	TRBV12-3/TRBV12-4	15	NA	TRBJ2-6	CASSHRSGGANVLTF	TGTGCCAGCAGCCATCGGTCAGGGGGGGCCAACGTCCTGACTTTC
TRBD2	TRBV4-3	16	NA	TRBJ2-5	CASSQDGLAGKETQYF	TGCGCCAGCAGCCAAGATGGACTAGCGGGAAAAGAGACCCAGTACTTC
NA	TRBV7-9	12	few	TRBJ1-2	CASSFDLRGYTF	TGTGCCAGCAGCTTCGACCTTCGTGGCTACACCTTC
NA	TRBV18	15	few	TRBJ2-1	CASSPVAGSGDEQFF	TGTGCCAGCTCACCCGTGGCGGGATCAGGCGATGAGCAGTTCTTC
NA	TRBV25-1	16	NA	TRBJ2-1	CASSDPSARGYDEQFF	TGTGCCAGCAGTGACCCTAGCGCCCGGGGTTACGATGAGCAGTTCTTC
NA	TRBV12-3/TRBV12-4	14	NA	TRBJ2-7	CASSLRSGVREQYF	TGTGCCAGCAGTTTACGCAGCGGTGTGCGCGAGCAGTACTTC
NA	TRBV11-2	14	few	TRBJ2-7	CASSLGAGWDEQYF	TGTGCCAGCAGCTTAGGAGCAGGGTGGGACGAGCAGTACTTC
NA	TRBV12-3/TRBV12-4	14	many	TRBJ2-7	CASSLAGTIHEQYF	TGTGCCAGCAGTTTAGCGGGGACAATCCACGAGCAGTACTTC
NA	TRBV30	14	NA	TRBJ2-7	CAWSQFPLLDEQYF	TGTGCCTGGAGTCAATTCCCCCTCCTAGACGAGCAGTACTTC
TRBD2	TRBV3-1	16	NA	TRBJ2-1	CASSLGTSGSLNEQFF	TGTGCCAGCAGCCTAGGGACTAGCGGGAGTTTGAATGAGCAGTTCTTC
NA	TRBV12-3/TRBV12-4	13	many	TRBJ2-5	CASSLSVLETQYF	TGTGCCAGCAGTTTATCAGTTTTGGAGACCCAGTACTTC
NA	TRBV12-3/TRBV12-4	15	few	TRBJ2-1	CASSSAGSSYNEQFF	TGTGCCAGCAGTTCCGCGGGGAGCTCCTACAATGAGCAGTTCTTC
NA	TRBV12-3/TRBV12-4	15	few	TRBJ2-7	CARPRIGGSSYEQYF	TGTGCCCGACCACGAATCGGGGGAAGCTCCTACGAGCAGTACTTC
NA	TRBV29-1	14	NA	TRBJ1-1	CSVVVPGLSTEAFF	TGCAGCGTTGTCGTCCCGGGGCTTTCCACTGAAGCTTTCTTT
NA	TRBV21-1	17	NA	TRBJ1-4	CASSKYGEGATNEKLFF	TGTGCCAGCAGCAAGTACGGGGAAGGGGCAACTAATGAAAAACTGTTTTTT
NA	TRBV12-3/TRBV12-4	18	NA	TRBJ2-2	CASALWGGLQGKTGELFF	TGTGCCAGCGCTTTGTGGGGAGGGTTGCAGGGGAAGACCGGGGAGCTGTTTTTT
TRBD1	TRBV28	11	NA	TRBJ2-7	CASCEGAEQYF	TGTGCCAGCTGTGAGGGGGCCGAGCAGTACTTC
NA	TRBV7-6	15	once	TRBJ2-7	CASSPRGGVSYEQYF	TGTGCCAGCAGCCCTCGAGGGGGTGTCTCCTACGAGCAGTACTTC
TRBD2	TRBV5-1	16	NA	TRBJ2-1	CASSPATGLAGGEQFF	TGCGCCAGCAGCCCCGCAACCGGACTAGCAGGTGGTGAGCAGTTCTTC
TRBD1	TRBV15	17	NA	TRBJ2-4	CATSAGQGDLAKNIQYF	TGTGCCACCAGCGCGGGACAGGGCGATCTAGCCAAAAACATTCAGTACTTC
NA	TRBV11-2	15	NA	TRBJ2-5	CASSFGPIGQETQYF	TGTGCCAGCAGCTTCGGCCCCATCGGCCAAGAGACCCAGTACTTC
NA	TRBV10-3	15	few	TRBJ1-5	CAISVSTESNQPQHF	TGTGCCATCAGTGTTTCCACAGAGAGCAATCAGCCCCAGCATTTT
NA	TRBV20-1	15	few	TRBJ2-3	CSATSAEGAGDTQYF	TGCAGTGCTACCTCCGCGGAAGGGGCAGGTGATACGCAGTATTTT
TRBD2	TRBV11-1	19	few	TRBJ2-1	CASSSRLAGGPSSYNEQFF	TGTGCCAGCAGCTCCCGACTAGCGGGAGGCCCTAGCTCCTACAATGAGCAGTTCTTC
NA	TRBV7-2	13	NA	TRBJ1-6	CASSLRDGSPLHF	TGTGCCAGCAGCTTAAGGGACGGCTCACCCCTCCACTTT
TRBD2	TRBV7-9	15	NA	TRBJ2-5	CASSLGASGEETQYF	TGTGCCAGCAGCTTAGGGGCTAGCGGAGAAGAGACCCAGTACTTC
NA	TRBV21-1	12	many	TRBJ2-7	CASTHLTSEQYF	TGTGCCAGCACCCACCTGACAAGCGAGCAGTACTTC
NA	TRBV6-6	13	NA	TRBJ2-3	CASSSTSPHTQYF	TGTGCCAGCAGTTCAACTAGCCCCCATACGCAGTATTTT
TRBD2	TRBV20-1	17	few	TRBJ2-3	CSALGGVAGGFTDTQYF	TGCAGTGCCCTGGGGGGGGTAGCGGGAGGATTCACAGATACGCAGTATTTT
NA	TRBV9	13	few	TRBJ2-1	CASSRLGGNEQFF	TGTGCCAGCAGCCGGCTAGGTGGCAATGAGCAGTTCTTC
TRBD1	TRBV4-3	16	few	TRBJ2-1	CASSPLPGPGGSEQFF	TGCGCCAGCAGCCCCCTGCCGGGCCCAGGGGGCTCTGAGCAGTTCTTC
NA	TRBV18	19	few	TRBJ2-7	CASSPLGVVGAEYSYEQYF	TGTGCCAGCTCACCACTAGGTGTTGTGGGAGCGGAATACTCCTACGAGCAGTACTTC
NA	TRBV4-3	12	NA	TRBJ1-6	CASSQEGSPLHF	TGCGCCAGCAGCCAAGAGGGTTCACCCCTCCACTTT
NA	TRBV4-3	15	NA	TRBJ1-2	CASSQGGARNYGYTF	TGCGCCAGCAGCCAAGGGGGGGCGCGTAACTATGGCTACACCTTC
NA	TRBV20-1	15	NA	TRBJ2-3	CSASKGQAHTDTQYF	TGCAGTGCTAGTAAGGGCCAGGCACACACAGATACGCAGTATTTT
NA	TRBV5-1	16	NA	TRBJ2-3	CASSLAGEGVTDTQYF	TGCGCCAGCAGCTTGGCTGGTGAAGGAGTCACAGATACGCAGTATTTT
TRBD2	TRBV20-1	15	few	TRBJ2-5	CSARDWEREEETQYF	TGCAGTGCTAGAGATTGGGAGCGGGAGGAAGAGACCCAGTACTTC
NA	TRBV6-1	14	few	TRBJ2-3	CASRREVGTDTQYF	TGTGCCAGCAGAAGGGAGGTGGGCACAGATACGCAGTATTTT
NA	TRBV15	15	many	TRBJ2-3	CATSRGGPVTDTQYF	TGTGCCACCAGCAGAGGTGGGCCAGTAACAGATACGCAGTATTTT
TRBD1	TRBV27	15	NA	TRBJ2-5	CASSLGTGLGETQYF	TGTGCCAGCAGTTTAGGGACAGGGCTGGGGGAGACCCAGTACTTC
NA	TRBV12-5	15	NA	TRBJ1-4	CASGRTGSFNEKLFF	TGTGCTAGTGGGAGGACGGGGAGCTTTAATGAAAAACTGTTTTTT
TRBD1	TRBV12-3/TRBV12-4	17	few	TRBJ2-5	CASSSFSGDSLGETQYF	TGTGCCAGCAGCTCCTTCTCCGGGGACAGCCTAGGGGAGACCCAGTACTTC
TRBD2	TRBV24-1	16	NA	TRBJ2-3	CATSSGLARGTDTQYF	TGTGCCACCAGTTCCGGACTAGCGAGGGGCACAGATACGCAGTATTTT
TRBD1	TRBV6-2/TRBV6-3	17	few	TRBJ1-5	CASSFGQGLPRPQPQHF	TGTGCCAGCAGCTTCGGACAGGGTTTACCGCGGCCTCAGCCCCAGCATTTT
NA	TRBV12-3/TRBV12-4	11	few	TRBJ2-7	CASSNVIEQYF	TGTGCCAGCAGCAATGTTATCGAGCAGTACTTC
TRBD2	TRBV12-3/TRBV12-4	16	NA	TRBJ2-2	CASSWGGSVNTGELFF	TGTGCCAGCAGTTGGGGGGGAAGCGTTAACACCGGGGAGCTGTTTTTT
TRBD1	TRBV29-1	14	NA	TRBJ2-5	CSATTGGRAETQYF	TGCAGCGCTACGACAGGGGGCCGTGCAGAGACCCAGTACTTC
NA	TRBV29-1	14	few	TRBJ2-1	CSVQPPLARNEQFF	TGCAGCGTTCAACCCCCCCTAGCTCGGAATGAGCAGTTCTTC
NA	TRBV25-1	13	few	TRBJ2-7	CASSSYITSEQYF	TGTGCCAGCTCAAGCTATATTACTAGCGAGCAGTACTTC